This T cell receptor beta chain was identified during a study of blood T cell repertoires in COVID-19. The wider study: In each case, the material was cDNA or gDNA derived from T cells, B-cell-depleted T cells, or PBMCs.

Methods used by the authors: For nucleated cells, counts were estimated from reference gene primer amplification. The protocol was immunoSEQ multiplex PCR, while the TCRdb copy is restricted to in-frame clones and leaves out a portion. V and J calls and clone size are as listed in that table; D and trimming were resolved from the DNA. The sample carries tens of thousands of clones, around 89% recorded once. Study members were between about 18 and 95 years old and lived in 24 US regions. Cohorts were assigned according to the clinical history that participants reported. Only one count was recorded for this clone. The sequence was obtained from a woman in her forties or fifties with acute COVID-19. The sequenced sample consisted of PBMCs or T cells enriched from blood (not recorded which).

CDR3 sequence: CASSRGGLAGKETQYF. The CDR3 DNA sequence: TGTGCCAGTAGTAGGGGAGGACTAGCGGGCAAAGAGACCCAGTACTTC. The rearrangement uses TRBV19 and TRBJ2-5; TRBD2 matches 11 bases. CDR1 LNHDA and CDR2 SQIVND come from the germline V gene (reference sequence). The CDR3 has 16 residues. J lost 3 bases, V lost 4 bases, and 7 bases had no gene match.